These 23 T cell receptor beta chains were sequenced from one sample in a study of control samples from healthy donors and cancer patients. The table came from immunoSEQ multiplex PCR; TCRdb's copy has only in-frame clones and leaves some out. Among about 20,000 clones, about 86% were seen once, and the ten largest hold roughly 11%. Source material: PBMCs. These receptors originate from a woman between 65 and 79 years old with colorectal cancer.

The genes are TRBV11-2 and TRBJ1-2; maybe TRBD1 (6 bases). There are 16 residues in the CDR3. Germline V gene sequence: CDR1 SGHAT, CDR2 FQNNGV. The V and J ends lost 0 bases and 4 bases respectively, with 15 bases between them. In DNA form, the CDR3 reads TGTGCCAGCAGCTTAGAATTCGGGGGGCTAGGCTATGGCTACACCTTC. Protein product: CASSLEFGGLGYGYTF.

The CDR3 is CASSPRSLAGGYEQYF. The CDR3 DNA sequence: TGTGCCAGCAGCCCCCGGTCGCTAGCGGGGGGTTACGAGCAGTACTTC. The V and J genes are TRBV4-2 and TRBJ2-7; 11 nucleotides line up with TRBD2. Germline assignment: CDR1 LGHNA and CDR2 YNFKEQ. This CDR3 region has 16 residues. V shed 4 bases and J 4 bases; nucleotides not matched to a gene: 9.

The chain joins TRBV5-6 to TRBJ1-1; D unclear. The CDR3 is made up of 18 amino acids. The germline V and J ends were trimmed by 0 bases and 0 bases, with 18 bases remaining between them. Germline values: CDR1 SGHDT, CDR2 YYEEEE. This CDR3 reads CASSLEIAVNDMNTEAFF. CDR3 DNA sequence: TGTGCCAGCAGCTTGGAAATTGCTGTCAACGACATGAACACTGAAGCTTTCTTT.

This chain links TRBV5-4 with TRBJ2-1, with D perhaps TRBD1 (6 bases). The CDR3 is 13 amino acids. Trimming left V 4 bases short and J 6 bases short, with 11 bases between. Germline lookup yields CDR1 SGHNT and CDR2 YYREEE (reference sequence). The CDR3 bases are TGTGCCAGCAGCCTTGTAGGGGGCAATGAGCAGTTCTTC. Protein sequence: CASSLVGGNEQFF. The whole variable domain, remainder taken from reference TRBV5-4 and TRBJ2-1, is ETGVTQSPTHLIKTRGQQVTLRCSSQSGHNTVSWYQQALGQGPQFIFQYYREEENGRGNFPPRFSGLQFPNYSSELNVNALELDDSALYLCASSLVGGNEQFFGPGTRLTVL.

This chain uses TRBV27 with TRBJ1-3; D gene uncertain. Germline assignment: CDR1 MNHEY and CDR2 SMNVEV (reference sequence). The CDR3 is 15 residues long. The V end was cut by 0 bases, the J end by 3 bases, with 9 bases between. The DNA for the CDR3 is TGTGCCAGCAGTTTATCAGAGGCGGTTGGAAACACCATATATTTT. Protein product: CASSLSEAVGNTIYF.

V and J are TRBV5-4 and TRBJ2-5; 8 bases map to TRBD2. CDR3 length equals 14 residues. With 4 bases clipped from V and 4 bases from J, the junction kept 6 bases outside the gene matches. Germline CDR1 and CDR2: SGHNT and YYREEE (reference sequence). This chain's CDR3 is CASSAAGGRETQYF. DNA for the CDR3: TGTGCCAGCAGCGCCGCGGGAGGTAGAGAGACCCAGTACTTC.

J is TRBJ2-4 and V is TRBV7-8; D is unresolved. CDR1 and CDR2 (germline): SGHVS, FQNEAQ. The CDR3 spans 15 residues. The V end lost 1 base, the J end lost 5 bases, and 12 bases lay between the germline ends. This chain's CDR3 is CASSLEGRPENIQYF. The CDR3 region has the DNA TGTGCCAGCAGCTTAGAGGGCCGGCCCGAAAACATTCAGTACTTC.

The chain uses TRBV7-2 and TRBJ1-5; D perhaps matches TRBD1 (5 bases). The CDR3 length is 16 residues. CDR1 and CDR2 from the germline V gene are SGHTA and FQGNSA. V dropped 4 bases and J dropped 4 bases, with 17 bases sitting between them. CDR3 nucleotide sequence: TGTGCCAGCAGCTCAATGGGGAGGGGTGGAAATCAGCCCCAGCATTTT. It yields the protein CASSSMGRGGNQPQHF.

This clone occurred once. The rearrangement uses TRBV4-1 and TRBJ2-7, with D perhaps TRBD1 (7 bases). V lost 1 base and J 3 bases, leaving 31 bases between the germline ends. Germline V CDR1 and CDR2: MGHRA, YSYEKL. This CDR3 has 21 residues. CDR3 DNA sequence: TGCGCCAGCAGCCAAGGGGGTGTGAGGGGGCGTGGAGTCGGGGGCCGCTACGAGCAGTACTTC. Its translation is CASSQGGVRGRGVGGRYEQYF.

This clone was counted once. The chain joins TRBV6-5 to TRBJ1-6, with D uncertain. The CDR3 runs to 13 residues. Germline V gene lookup returns CDR1 MNHEY and CDR2 SVGAGI. V was clipped by 6 bases and J by 7 bases, with 10 bases between them. The CDR3 is CASRPISNSPLHF. CDR3 nucleotides: TGTGCCAGCAGACCCATTTCCAATTCACCCCTCCACTTT.

With regard to this clone: The sample contains more than one DNA sequence encoding this CDR3. The J gene is TRBJ2-7, the V gene TRBV11-2; D might be TRBD1 (5 bases). CDR1 is SGHAT and CDR2 is FQNNGV in the germline V gene. The CDR3 extends over 14 amino acids. V lost 9 bases and J lost 0, with 15 bases in between. The CDR3 sequence is CASSIGASSYEQYF. In DNA, the CDR3 is TGTGCCAGTAGCATAGGGGCGAGCTCCTACGAGCAGTACTTC.

This chain joins TRBV3-1 (or the pseudogene TRBV3-2) and TRBJ2-1; no firm D call. The CDR3 totals 15 residues. Trimming shortened V by 2 bases and J by 2 bases, and 10 bases separated the two germline ends. The germline V gene encodes CDR1 LGHDT and CDR2 YNNKEL (reference sequence). CDR3 DNA sequence: TGTGCCAGCAGCCAACGCGGAAACCCCTACAATGAGCAGTTCTTC. Translation: CASSQRGNPYNEQFF.

V gene TRBV19 combines with J gene TRBJ2-3; the D gene is possibly TRBD2 (5 bases). Germline CDR1 is LNHDA and CDR2 is SQIVND (reference sequence). Deletions cut 8 bases from V and 6 bases from J, with 9 bases between. The CDR3 length is 11 residues. For the CDR3, the DNA is TGTGCCAGTGGTGGAGGTGATACGCAGTATTTT. As protein: CASGGGDTQYF.

This chain links TRBV5-1 with TRBJ2-5; 9 bases are shared with TRBD2. The CDR3 has 18 residues. Germline CDR1 SGHRS, CDR2 YFSETQ. J gave up 5 bases and V 0 bases, and 14 bases lay outside the gene matches. The CDR3 DNA reads as TGCGCCAGCAGCTTGGCCCTGACTAGCGGCCAATTGGGGGAGACCCAGTACTTC. This sequence encodes CASSLALTSGQLGETQYF.

In this sample, this clone turned up a few times. The chain couples TRBV6-2 or TRBV6-3 to TRBJ2-7, with D perhaps matching TRBD1 (7 bases). The CDR3 covers 15 residues. V lost 4 bases, J lost 3 bases, and 16 bases lay in between. Germline V lookup: CDR1 MNHEY, CDR2 SVGEGT. For the CDR3, the DNA is TGTGCCAGCAGTTCACCTAACAGGGGAGGCTACGAGCAGTACTTC. This codes for CASSSPNRGGYEQYF.

This clone was found once. V and J are TRBV7-5 and TRBJ1-1. TRBV7-5 is shown as a pseudogene. The CDR3 is 16 residues long. CDR3 residues: CVRSQLPAPRNTEAFF. As DNA, the CDR3 is TGTGTCAGAAGCCAACTTCCAGCACCAAGGAACACTGAAGCTTTCTTT.

The chain has TRBV5-4 and TRBJ2-1; 8 nucleotides match TRBD1. Germline-derived CDR1 and CDR2 are SGHNT and YYREEE (reference sequence). This CDR3 comprises 14 residues. The trim removed 3 bases at V and 10 bases at J, leaving 9 bases unmatched. The CDR3 coding sequence is TGTGCCAGCAGCTCGCATCAGGGGGCTCGGGAGCAGTTCTTC. This encodes CASSSHQGAREQFF.

The chain carries TRBV11-2 and TRBJ2-7; D is possibly TRBD1 (6 bases). V lost 7 bases and J lost 0, with 13 bases in between. The CDR3 is 14 residues long. CDR1 is SGHAT and CDR2 is FQNNGV in the germline V gene. The CDR3 protein is CASTVAGDSYEQYF. Here the CDR3 DNA reads TGTGCCAGCACCGTCGCAGGGGACTCCTACGAGCAGTACTTC.

The chain links TRBV6-2 or TRBV6-3 to TRBJ2-3; D is undetermined. Germline V gene sequence: CDR1 MNHEY, CDR2 SVGEGT. V was pared by 6 bases and J by 5 bases, with 21 bases between. The CDR3 has 16 residues. CDR3 sequence reads: CASSPLSSFTLDTQYF. In nucleotides, the CDR3 is TGTGCCAGCAGCCCCCTGAGTAGCTTTACCTTAGATACGCAGTATTTT.

This rearrangement joins TRBV19 to TRBJ2-2; weak D call: TRBD1 (6 bases). The CDR3 runs to 17 residues. In germline, CDR1 is LNHDA, CDR2 SQIVND (reference sequence). Trimming took 6 bases from V and 5 from J, leaving 22 bases between them. The CDR3 here is CASRMGAGALWTGELFF. CDR3 in DNA: TGTGCCAGTAGGATGGGAGCAGGGGCCTTGTGGACCGGGGAGCTGTTTTTT.

V gene TRBV19 combines with J gene TRBJ1-2; D is possibly TRBD1 (5 bases). Germline V gene data show CDR1 as LNHDA and CDR2 as SQIVND (reference sequence). The ends were cut back, 7 bases at V and 2 bases at J, with 14 bases in the middle. The CDR3 has 14 amino acids. The CDR3 region is CASTRGASNYGYTF. Written as DNA, the CDR3 is TGTGCCAGTACTCGAGGGGCCTCCAACTATGGCTACACCTTC. Variable domain in full (rest from reference TRBV19 and TRBJ1-2): DGGITQSPKYLFRKEGQNVTLSCEQNLNHDAMYWYRQDPGQGLRLIYYSQIVNDFQKGDIAEGYSVSREKKESFPLTVTSAQKNPTAFYLCASTRGASNYGYTFGSGTRLTVV.

The V call is TRBV12-3 or TRBV12-4, the J call TRBJ1-1; D is ambiguous. Trimming shortened V by 0 bases and J by 9 bases, and 8 bases separated the two germline ends. This CDR3 region has 12 residues. The CDR3 DNA is TGTGCCAGCAGTTTAGCGCGGGGTAAAGCTTTCTTT. Residues: CASSLARGKAFF.

This clone was seen a few times. The rearrangement uses TRBV5-1 and TRBJ2-1; TRBD1 matches at 7 bases. V lost 7 bases, J lost 2 bases, and 9 bases stayed unmatched. Germline V CDR1 and CDR2: SGHRS, YFSETQ. The CDR3 sequence is 15 residues long. CDR3 DNA sequence: TGCGCCAGCGCCCGAGGTGGACAGGCCTACAATGAGCAGTTCTTC. This codes for CASARGGQAYNEQFF. The entire variable domain, with the rest obtained from reference TRBV5-1 and TRBJ2-1, is as follows: KAGVTQTPRYLIKTRGQQVTLSCSPISGHRSVSWYQQTPGQGLQFLFEYFSETQRNKGNFPGRFSGRQFSNSRSEMNVSTLELGDSALYLCASARGGQAYNEQFFGPGTRLTVL.